This is a list of T cell receptor beta chains from one sample in a study of spatial heterogeneity in lung cancer. From the 5' RACE reads, TCRdb called clonotypes with MiXCR, one entry per CDR3 protein. The sample records fewer than 25,000 distinct CDR3 sequences, about 3.5% being singletons. The input for sequencing was PBMCs, taken at surgery. The receptors here all came from a female donor with early-stage non-small cell lung cancer. CDR3s include the opening cysteine and the closing phenylalanine or tryptophan. The order of the fields is J gene, clone size, V gene, D gene, CDR3 DNA, CDR3 protein. D genes are given only for firm matches. Clone size, where shown, is once, few, many, or a class for clones that have expanded.

J: TRBJ1-6; size: few; V: TRBV5-1; D: -; DNA: TGCGCCAGCAGCCCCCGAGAGGGCAGTTCACCCCTCCACTTT; CDR3: CASSPREGSSPLHF
J: TRBJ1-2; size: many; V: TRBV7-6; D: -; DNA: TGTGCCAGCAGCTACGACCTTAACTATGGCTACACCTTC; CDR3: CASSYDLNYGYTF
J: TRBJ2-3; size: few; V: TRBV6-1; D: -; DNA: TGTGCCAGCAGTGAAAGGAGCCCTACAGATACGCAGTATTTT; CDR3: CASSERSPTDTQYF
J: TRBJ2-2; size: many; V: TRBV18; D: -; DNA: TGTGCCACCCCCCTTGCGGGACTGCCCACCACCGGGGAGCTGTTTTTT; CDR3: CATPLAGLPTTGELFF
J: TRBJ1-4; size: many; V: TRBV7-3; D: -; DNA: TGTGCCAGCAGCTTAACCGTGGAGACTAATGAAAAACTGTTTTTT; CDR3: CASSLTVETNEKLFF
J: TRBJ1-6; size: -; V: TRBV12-3/TRBV12-4; D: -; DNA: TGTGCCAGCAGTCCCAGGGTGACAGCAACCCTCCACTTT; CDR3: CASSPRVTATLHF
J: TRBJ2-7; size: -; V: TRBV10-1; D: -; DNA: TGCGCCAGCAGTGAGTCGGAGGTTGGCTACGAGCAGTACTTC; CDR3: CASSESEVGYEQYF
J: TRBJ1-5; size: many; V: TRBV19; D: TRBD1; DNA: TGTGCCAGTAGTGACAGGGTTGGCAATCAGCCCCAGCATTTT; CDR3: CASSDRVGNQPQHF
J: TRBJ1-5; size: many; V: TRBV30; D: -; DNA: TGTGCCTGGAGTGTACGAGGGAATCAGCCCCAGCATTTT; CDR3: CAWSVRGNQPQHF
J: TRBJ2-7; size: many; V: TRBV28; D: -; DNA: TGTGCCAGCAGTAGATCGGGTACCTCCTACGAGCAGTACTTC; CDR3: CASSRSGTSYEQYF
J: TRBJ2-2; size: -; V: TRBV6-5; D: TRBD1; DNA: TGTGCCAGCAGTTACTGGACAGGAGGCACCGGGGAGCTGTTTTTT; CDR3: CASSYWTGGTGELFF
J: TRBJ1-1; size: many; V: TRBV27; D: TRBD1; DNA: TGTGCCAGCAGTAGAGGGACAGGGAACACTGAAGCTTTCTTT; CDR3: CASSRGTGNTEAFF
J: TRBJ2-1; size: many; V: TRBV18; D: -; DNA: TGTGCCAGCTCACCACCGGCAGGGGCAAACTACAATGAGCAGTTCTTC; CDR3: CASSPPAGANYNEQFF
J: TRBJ1-2; size: many; V: TRBV5-1; D: TRBD1; DNA: TGCGCCAGCAGCTTGGCCGGGGACAGTAACTATGGCTACACCTTC; CDR3: CASSLAGDSNYGYTF
J: TRBJ2-2; size: many; V: TRBV5-6; D: -; DNA: TGTGCCAGCAGCTCGCCCGAGGGCCAGAACACCGGGGAGCTGTTTTTT; CDR3: CASSSPEGQNTGELFF